Listed here are 31 T cell receptor beta chains from one sample, sequenced in a study of cytomegalovirus exposure and HLA in healthy donors. Researchers ran the PCR with 60 Vbeta and 13 Jbeta primers. Profiled with immunoSEQ multiplex PCR; TCRdb holds only in-frame clones, not every one. The sample lists about 160,000 clones; approximately 76% were seen once. The sample consisted of PBMCs. These TCRs come from a female donor in good health and CMV-seronegative.

The chain joins TRBV7-9 to TRBJ2-7; 12 bases align to TRBD2. Germline V gene lookup returns CDR1 SEHNR and CDR2 FQNEAQ (reference sequence). The CDR3 has 15 residues. With V trimmed by 8 bases and J by 5 bases, 10 bases remained unmatched. The DNA for the CDR3 is TGTGCCAGCTTACTAACTAGCGGGAGGTTAAACGAGCAGTACTTC. Translation: CASLLTSGRLNEQYF.

V and J are TRBV6-5 and TRBJ1-6, with 9 nucleotides matching TRBD1. CDR3 length: 15 amino acids. J was trimmed by 5 bases and V by 6 bases; bases with no gene match: 5. CDR1 MNHEY and CDR2 SVGAGI come from the germline V gene. The CDR3 region has the DNA TGTGCCAGCAGAGCCGGGACAGGGAATAATTCACCCCTCCACTTT. Protein: CASRAGTGNNSPLHF.

This chain uses TRBV5-8 with TRBJ2-5; 16 nucleotides line up with TRBD2. Germline loops: CDR1 SGHTS, CDR2 YDEGEE. J lost 1 base, V lost 4 bases, and 7 bases had no gene match. This CDR3 has 18 amino acids. This CDR3 reads CASSPGTSGGAVQETQYF. The CDR3 coding sequence is TGTGCCAGCAGCCCCGGGACTAGCGGGGGGGCCGTCCAAGAGACCCAGTACTTC.

This chain uses TRBV5-6 with TRBJ2-5; 14 bases map to TRBD2. Germline CDR1 is SGHDT and CDR2 is YYEEEE. Losses at the gene ends were 5 bases for V and 5 bases for J; bases not matched to a gene: 11. The CDR3 sequence is 17 residues long. The CDR3 bases are TGTGCCAGCAGTCTGAGACTAGCGGGGGGGCCTGGGGAGACCCAGTACTTC. It codes for CASSLRLAGGPGETQYF.

CDR3: CSVLRGTEAFF. In DNA, the CDR3 is TGCAGCGTTCTCAGGGGCACTGAAGCTTTCTTT. The genes are TRBV29-1 and TRBJ1-1, with D perhaps TRBD1 (6 bases). The V and J ends lost 5 bases and 4 bases respectively, with 8 bases between them. The CDR3 contains 11 residues. Germline V CDR1 and CDR2: SQVTM, ANQGSEA.

The rearrangement links TRBV11-2 to TRBJ2-7; TRBD2 matches at 10 bases. CDR3 length: 16 amino acids. The V gene end was trimmed by 1 base and the J gene end by 1 base; junction bases not matched to a gene: 4. Looked up from germline, CDR1 is SGHAT and CDR2 is FQNNGV. The CDR3 reads CASSLGLAGDSYEQYF. The CDR3 region has the DNA TGTGCCAGCAGCTTAGGGCTAGCGGGGGATTCCTACGAGCAGTACTTC.

The J gene is TRBJ2-3, the V gene TRBV5-1; 12 bases line up with TRBD2. In germline, CDR1 is SGHRS, CDR2 YFSETQ. The length of the CDR3 is 16 residues. V lost 4 bases and J lost 5; bases outside the gene matches: 8. The DNA for the CDR3 is TGCGCCAGCAGCATACCTAGCGGGGGGGCTGAAGATACGCAGTATTTT. It yields the protein CASSIPSGGAEDTQYF.

This chain connects TRBV2 to TRBJ1-2; D uncertain. Trimming removed 3 bases from V and 5 bases from J, with 16 bases in between. This CDR3 comprises 15 residues. CDR1 is SNHLY and CDR2 is FYNNEI in the germline V gene. DNA of the CDR3: TGTGCCAGCAGTGATTTTCCGGGGTCGCCTTATGGCTACACCTTC. Protein sequence: CASSDFPGSPYGYTF.

The chain combines TRBV27 with TRBJ1-2; TRBD1 is a possible D gene (5 bases). Germline lookup yields CDR1 MNHEY and CDR2 SMNVEV (reference sequence). The CDR3 length is 14 residues. Trimming pared 5 bases from V and 5 bases from J, leaving 15 bases between. The CDR3 nucleotides read TGTGCCAGCAGTCGGCGGGACCCCTCATATGGCTACACCTTC. It encodes CASSRRDPSYGYTF.

J is TRBJ2-2 and V is TRBV7-8, with D possibly being TRBD2 (6 bases). The CDR3 is 18 amino acids. Germline V lookup: CDR1 SGHVS, CDR2 FQNEAQ. The V and J ends lost 5 bases and 0 bases respectively, with 19 bases between them. The CDR3 DNA reads TGTGCCAGCAGCACCCCCGTGGGCGGGGCAACGAACACCGGGGAGCTGTTTTTT. Protein: CASSTPVGGATNTGELFF.

The rearrangement joins TRBV27 to TRBJ2-7, with 10 bases matching TRBD2. Germline values: CDR1 MNHEY, CDR2 SMNVEV (reference sequence). The CDR3 covers 14 residues. The junction had 7 bases not matched to a gene; V was cut back by 5 bases and J by 6 bases. CDR3 DNA sequence: TGTGCCAGCAGTCTAGGACTAGCGGCCGGCGAGCAGTACTTC. This sequence encodes CASSLGLAAGEQYF.

In this sample, this clone turned up once. The V and J genes are TRBV13 and TRBJ2-7, with 9 nucleotides matching TRBD2. V was pared by 4 bases and J by 0 bases, with 10 bases of the junction left unmatched. In germline, CDR1 is PRHDT, CDR2 FYEKMQ (reference sequence). The CDR3 runs to 17 residues. This CDR3 is CASSSGSGGHPSYEQYF. DNA of the CDR3: TGTGCCAGCAGCTCCGGCAGCGGGGGGCACCCCTCCTACGAGCAGTACTTC.

The chain joins TRBV7-3 to TRBJ2-5; maybe TRBD2 (7 bases). Germline CDR1 and CDR2: SGHTA and FQGTGA. V was clipped by 5 bases and J by 3 bases, with 10 bases between them. This CDR3 region has 13 residues. CDR3 loop: CASSRGAEETQYF. In DNA, the CDR3 is TGTGCCAGCAGCCGGGGGGCCGAAGAGACCCAGTACTTC.

The rearrangement uses TRBV5-4 and TRBJ1-2; D gene unclear. V lost 3 bases to trimming and J lost 8 bases, with 8 bases between them. The germline CDR1 and CDR2 sequences are SGHNT and YYREEE (reference sequence). The CDR3 spans 11 residues. Here the CDR3 reads CASSSYRGYTF. The DNA for the CDR3 is TGTGCCAGCAGCTCATATAGAGGCTACACCTTC.

The V call is TRBV6-1, the J call TRBJ2-5; D possibly corresponds to TRBD2 (6 bases). This CDR3 is 13 amino acids long. With 6 bases removed from V and 5 bases from J, the gap between germline ends came to 13 bases. Germline V gene sequence: CDR1 MNHNS, CDR2 SASEGT. The DNA of the CDR3 is TGTGCCAGCAGCAAACTAGCTCGGGAGACCCAGTACTTC. It translates to CASSKLARETQYF.

The J gene is TRBJ2-5, the V gene TRBV18; 9 bases fit TRBD1. Looked up from germline, CDR1 is KGHSH and CDR2 is LQKENI. The J segment lost 5 bases and the V segment lost 4 bases, leaving 5 bases of the junction unmatched. This CDR3 spans 14 amino acids. This chain's CDR3 is CASSQETGGETQYF. For the CDR3, the DNA is TGTGCCAGCTCACAGGAGACAGGGGGTGAGACCCAGTACTTC.

The CDR3 spells CASSTGLAATEAFF. Here the CDR3 DNA reads TGTGCCAGCAGCACCGGACTAGCCGCGACTGAAGCTTTCTTT. This chain uses TRBV5-6 with TRBJ1-1; D is undetermined. The CDR3 covers 14 residues. The V and J ends lost 4 bases and 5 bases respectively, with 15 bases between them. Germline CDR1 and CDR2: SGHDT and YYEEEE.

This chain joins TRBV19 and TRBJ2-3; TRBD1 matches 11 bases. V shed 5 bases and J 4 bases; nucleotides not matched to a gene: 5. Germline V CDR1 and CDR2: LNHDA, SQIVND (reference sequence). This CDR3 contains 15 residues. The CDR3 sequence is CASSLGQGASDTQYF. Here the CDR3 DNA reads TGTGCCAGTAGTCTAGGACAGGGGGCTTCAGATACGCAGTATTTT.

This chain links TRBV29-1 with TRBJ2-5, with 8 bases matching TRBD1. The J call could be wrong; TRBJ2-7 is a better fit for the DNA end. The CDR3 is 13 amino acids. Germline V gene data show CDR1 as SQVTM and CDR2 as ANQGSEA. CDR3 region: CSVLDRDLYEQYF. In nucleotides, the CDR3 is TGCAGCGTCCTGGACAGGGATCTTTACGAGCAGTACTTC.

The V and J genes are TRBV4-2 and TRBJ1-4; 9 bases agree with TRBD1. V was pared by 6 bases and J by 3 bases, with 8 bases of the junction left unmatched. The CDR3 totals 16 residues. In germline, CDR1 is LGHNA, CDR2 YNFKEQ. The chain's CDR3 is CASRHRTGAPNEKLFF. Here the CDR3 DNA reads TGTGCCAGCAGACATAGGACAGGGGCGCCTAATGAAAAACTGTTTTTT.

The chain has TRBV11-2 and TRBJ2-7; 10 nucleotides agree with TRBD1. Germline-derived CDR1 and CDR2 are SGHAT and FQNNGV. This CDR3 has 14 residues. V lost 5 bases and J lost 4; bases outside the gene matches: 5. The CDR3 protein is CASSAPGQGYEQYF. For the CDR3, the DNA is TGTGCCAGCAGCGCACCGGGACAGGGGTACGAGCAGTACTTC. The variable domain in full, with the rest retrieved from reference TRBV11-2 and TRBJ2-7, is EAGVAQSPRYKIIEKRQSVAFWCNPISGHATLYWYQQILGQGPKLLIQFQNNGVVDDSQLPKDRFSAERLKGVDSTLKIQPAKLEDSAVYLCASSAPGQGYEQYFGPGTRLTVT.

The gene calls are TRBV19 and TRBJ1-1; maybe TRBD1 (6 bases). The CDR3 is 13 amino acids. Trimming left V 6 bases short and J 5 bases short, with 13 bases between. CDR1 LNHDA and CDR2 SQIVND come from the germline V gene (reference sequence). CDR3 DNA sequence: TGTGCCAGTAGGGAAGGGGGGGATACTGAAGCTTTCTTT. This sequence encodes CASREGGDTEAFF.

This rearrangement joins TRBV10-3 to TRBJ1-6; D is unresolved. This CDR3 is built from 15 residues. Trimming shortened V by 6 bases and J by 7 bases, and 16 bases separated the two germline ends. CDR1 is ENHRY and CDR2 is SYGVKD in the germline V gene. This chain's CDR3 is CAIRGYGEINSPLHF. The DNA of the CDR3 is TGTGCCATCAGAGGATACGGGGAGATCAATTCACCCCTCCACTTT.

The chain couples TRBV5-1 to TRBJ2-7; 13 bases align to TRBD2. Germline-derived CDR1 and CDR2 are SGHRS and YFSETQ. The junction had 6 bases not matched to a gene; V was cut back by 3 bases and J by 6 bases. This CDR3 spans 15 amino acids. CDR3: CASSSTGTSGTEQYF. The CDR3, as DNA: TGCGCCAGCAGCTCGACCGGGACTAGCGGGACCGAGCAGTACTTC.

Only one count was recorded for this clone. The rearrangement uses TRBV19 and TRBJ1-6; D perhaps matches TRBD1 (6 bases). The CDR3 runs to 14 residues. Trimming took off 7 bases at V and 10 bases at J, with 17 bases between the two ends. The germline V gene encodes CDR1 LNHDA and CDR2 SQIVND (reference sequence). The CDR3 loop reads CASTPLGAESPLHF. The CDR3 DNA reads TGTGCCAGTACCCCGTTGGGGGCAGAATCACCCCTCCACTTT.

The chain carries TRBV11-2 and TRBJ1-1; D is possibly TRBD1 (6 bases). V shed 3 bases and J shed 4 bases, with 12 bases lying between them. The germline V gene encodes CDR1 SGHAT and CDR2 FQNNGV. This CDR3 has 14 amino acids. The CDR3 coding sequence is TGTGCCAGCAGCTTTACCGGGACACCCACTGAAGCTTTCTTT. Protein sequence: CASSFTGTPTEAFF.

This clone was seen only a few times. This chain joins TRBV9 and TRBJ2-3; 13 bases match TRBD2. With V trimmed by 4 bases and J by 1 base, 9 bases remained unmatched. Germline CDR1 is SGDLS and CDR2 is YYNGEE. This CDR3 is built from 18 residues. In nucleotides, the CDR3 is TGTGCCAGCAGCCCCCGGACTAGCGGGGGACTTGGCACAGATACGCAGTATTTT. Amino acids: CASSPRTSGGLGTDTQYF.

This clone came up a few times. The chain couples TRBV11-1 to TRBJ1-3; D gene ambiguous. This CDR3 has 14 residues. V gave up 2 bases and J gave up 0 bases, with 5 bases separating them. The germline gives CDR1 SGHAT, CDR2 FQDESV (reference sequence). The CDR3: CASSLQLSGNTIYF. In DNA, the CDR3 is TGTGCCAGCAGCTTACAACTCTCTGGAAACACCATATATTTT.

The gene calls are TRBV7-3 and TRBJ1-1; 10 bases match TRBD1. With V trimmed by 5 bases and J by 7 bases, 7 bases remained unmatched. CDR3 length: 14 amino acids. In germline, CDR1 is SGHTA, CDR2 FQGTGA. The CDR3 nucleotides are TGTGCCAGCAGCCCCCGGGACAGGGGCCATGAAGCTTTCTTT. As protein: CASSPRDRGHEAFF.

The gene calls are TRBV21-1 and TRBJ2-4; TRBD2 is the table's D call, not checked against the DNA. TRBV21-1 is described as a pseudogene. CDR3 size: 13 residues. CDR3 sequence (DNA): TGTGCCAGCACCTCGAGCGCGGAAAACATTCAGTACTTC. Translated, it gives CASTSSAENIQYF.

The genes are TRBV29-1 and TRBJ1-2; perhaps TRBD1 as D (6 bases). CDR3 length: 15 amino acids. V was clipped by 2 bases and J by 8 bases, with 21 bases between them. Germline values: CDR1 SQVTM, CDR2 ANQGSEA. The CDR3 DNA reads TGCAGCGTTGAACCCCCCTGGACAGTTTCGGGCGGCTACACCTTC. This codes for CSVEPPWTVSGGYTF.